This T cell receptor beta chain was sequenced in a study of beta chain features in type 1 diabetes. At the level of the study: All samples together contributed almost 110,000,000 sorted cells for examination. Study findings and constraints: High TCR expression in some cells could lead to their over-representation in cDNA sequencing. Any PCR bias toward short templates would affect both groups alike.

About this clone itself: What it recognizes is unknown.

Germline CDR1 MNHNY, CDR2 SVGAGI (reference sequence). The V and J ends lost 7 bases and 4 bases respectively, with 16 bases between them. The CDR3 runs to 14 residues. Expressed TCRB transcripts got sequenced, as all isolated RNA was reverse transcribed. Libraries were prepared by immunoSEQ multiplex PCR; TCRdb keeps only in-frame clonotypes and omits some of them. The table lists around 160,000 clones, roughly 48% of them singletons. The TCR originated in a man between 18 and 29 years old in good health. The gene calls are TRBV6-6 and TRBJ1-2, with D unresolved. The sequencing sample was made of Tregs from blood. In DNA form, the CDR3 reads TGTGCCAGCACCCCAGGCGGGGAAGGCTATGGCTACACCTTC. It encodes CASTPGGEGYGYTF.